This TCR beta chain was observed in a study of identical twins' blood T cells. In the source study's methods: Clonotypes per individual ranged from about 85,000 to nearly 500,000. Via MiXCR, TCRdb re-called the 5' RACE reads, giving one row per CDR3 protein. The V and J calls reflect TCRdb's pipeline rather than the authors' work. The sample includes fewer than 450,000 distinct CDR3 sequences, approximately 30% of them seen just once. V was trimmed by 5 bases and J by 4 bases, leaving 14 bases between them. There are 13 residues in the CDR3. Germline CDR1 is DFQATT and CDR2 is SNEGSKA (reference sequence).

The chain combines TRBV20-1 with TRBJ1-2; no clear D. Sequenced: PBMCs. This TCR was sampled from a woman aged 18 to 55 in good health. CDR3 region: CSAPFPGSYGYTF. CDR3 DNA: TGCAGTGCTCCCTTCCCCGGATCCTATGGCTACACCTTC.